This T cell receptor (beta chain) comes out of a study of blood T cell repertoires in COVID-19. The CDR3 runs 14 residues. Germline CDR1 SGHNT, CDR2 YYREEE (reference sequence). Unmatched junction bases numbered 6, after V lost 4 bases and J lost 4 bases. Generated by immunoSEQ multiplex PCR, the TCRdb table keeps only in-frame clones and is missing some. The data show roughly 250,000 clones, approximately 84% seen once. V gene TRBV5-4 combines with J gene TRBJ2-7, with 9 bases fitting TRBD1. The sample consisted of PBMCs or T cells enriched from blood (not recorded which). The receptor comes from a woman aged 40 to 50 with acute COVID-19. CDR3 bases: TGTGCCAGCAGCGACCCGGGACAGGGTTACGAGCAGTACTTC. It encodes CASSDPGQGYEQYF.